These T cell receptor beta chains were read from a single sample in a study of blood T cell repertoires in COVID-19. The repertoire was sequenced with immunoSEQ multiplex PCR; TCRdb's copy has only in-frame clones and lacks some. The sample lists 250,000 to 300,000 clones; roughly 90% were seen once. Source material: peripheral blood. All receptors derive from a young woman with COVID-19, enrolled during active disease. CDR3s leave out the opening cysteine and the closing phenylalanine or tryptophan. The order of the fields is D gene, V gene, clone size, CDR3 protein. A D gene is named only where the DNA matches it firmly. Clone size is shown for a subset of rows, as once, few, many or a class of expanded clone.

D: -; V: TRBV30; size: -; CDR3: AWTLRGGNNSPLH
D: -; V: TRBV19; size: -; CDR3: ASSIQDYNTGELF
D: -; V: TRBV13; size: few; CDR3: ASSMSSYEQY
D: -; V: TRBV5-1; size: -; CDR3: ASHPSDRNYGYT
D: -; V: TRBV18; size: few; CDR3: ASSPRPGHKYEQY
D: TRBD2; V: TRBV9; size: -; CDR3: ASSWGLAPSNEQF
D: -; V: TRBV2; size: -; CDR3: ASSEELLNPLGYGYT
D: -; V: TRBV28; size: -; CDR3: ASRISGVQRSDEQF
D: -; V: TRBV4-1; size: -; CDR3: ASSQAAGISYNSPLH
D: TRBD1; V: TRBV27; size: -; CDR3: ASSPGTGLFNYGYT
D: -; V: TRBV7-2; size: -; CDR3: ASSSGFGGGELF
D: -; V: TRBV6-5; size: many; CDR3: ASSNGGQPQH
D: -; V: TRBV5-6; size: -; CDR3: ASRRPGDEQY
D: -; V: TRBV18; size: -; CDR3: ATDSPLPHSNEQF
D: -; V: TRBV11-2; size: few; CDR3: ASSLGAGNQPQH
D: -; V: TRBV2; size: -; CDR3: ASSSSGLPNEQF
D: TRBD1; V: TRBV6-5; size: -; CDR3: ASSYLGQGGNTIY
D: TRBD2; V: TRBV5-4; size: -; CDR3: ASSLASGGFNEQF
D: -; V: TRBV11-2; size: -; CDR3: ASSQKPKLTGPSGNTIY
D: -; V: TRBV28; size: many; CDR3: AINKNTNNYGYT
D: -; V: TRBV6-1; size: -; CDR3: ASSEQQGHTGELF
D: -; V: TRBV11-2; size: -; CDR3: ASSLDGQLTANTGELF
D: -; V: TRBV20-1; size: -; CDR3: SASSYRTYEQY
D: -; V: TRBV5-6; size: -; CDR3: ASSLQARTDTQY
D: -; V: TRBV30; size: -; CDR3: AWKANQETQY
D: TRBD2; V: TRBV5-5; size: few; CDR3: ASSLRLAGELNTGELF
D: -; V: TRBV5-6; size: -; CDR3: ASSLAGDTEAF
D: -; V: TRBV6-6; size: -; CDR3: ASSYDSPNTGELF
D: -; V: TRBV11-2; size: -; CDR3: ASSLGLGNTGELF
D: -; V: TRBV5-1; size: -; CDR3: ASSLAAGTGANVLT
D: -; V: TRBV6-1; size: once; CDR3: ASSSQGKSNQPQH
D: -; V: TRBV11-2; size: -; CDR3: ASSRQTYEQY
D: -; V: TRBV2; size: -; CDR3: ASRESTGNGYT
D: TRBD1; V: TRBV5-4; size: once; CDR3: ASSMDRGVETQY
D: -; V: TRBV7-9; size: -; CDR3: ASSLARGSGTDTQY
D: TRBD1; V: TRBV27; size: -; CDR3: ASSRQGYSYEQY